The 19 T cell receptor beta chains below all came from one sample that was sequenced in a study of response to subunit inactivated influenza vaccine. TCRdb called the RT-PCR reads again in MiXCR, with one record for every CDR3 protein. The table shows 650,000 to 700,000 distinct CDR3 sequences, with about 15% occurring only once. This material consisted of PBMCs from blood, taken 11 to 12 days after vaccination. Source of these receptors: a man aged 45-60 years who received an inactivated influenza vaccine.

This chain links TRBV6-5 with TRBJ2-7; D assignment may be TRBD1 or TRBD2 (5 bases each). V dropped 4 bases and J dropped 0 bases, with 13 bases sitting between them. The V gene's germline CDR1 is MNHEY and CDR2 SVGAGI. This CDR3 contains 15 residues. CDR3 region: CASSFRDGVSYEQYF. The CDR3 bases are TGTGCCAGCAGTTTCCGGGACGGAGTCTCCTACGAGCAGTACTTC.

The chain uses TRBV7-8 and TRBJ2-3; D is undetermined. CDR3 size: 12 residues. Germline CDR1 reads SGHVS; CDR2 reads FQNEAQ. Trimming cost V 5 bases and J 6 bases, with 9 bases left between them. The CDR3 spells CASSARLDTQYF. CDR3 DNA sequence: TGTGCCAGCAGCGCCCGGTTGGATACGCAGTATTTT. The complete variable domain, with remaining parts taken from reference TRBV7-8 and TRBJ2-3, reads GAGVSQSPRYKVAKRGQDVALRCDPISGHVSLFWYQQALGQGPEFLTYFQNEAQLDKSGLPSDRFFAERPEGSVSTLKIQRTQQEDSAVYLCASSARLDTQYFGPGTRLTVL.

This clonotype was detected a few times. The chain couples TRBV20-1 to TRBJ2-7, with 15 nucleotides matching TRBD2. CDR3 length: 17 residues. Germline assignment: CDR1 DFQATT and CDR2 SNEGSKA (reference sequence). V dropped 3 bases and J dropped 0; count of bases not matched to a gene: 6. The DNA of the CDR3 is TGCAGTGCTAGCGGGACTAGCGGGAGGACCCGCTCCTACGAGCAGTACTTC. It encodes CSASGTSGRTRSYEQYF.

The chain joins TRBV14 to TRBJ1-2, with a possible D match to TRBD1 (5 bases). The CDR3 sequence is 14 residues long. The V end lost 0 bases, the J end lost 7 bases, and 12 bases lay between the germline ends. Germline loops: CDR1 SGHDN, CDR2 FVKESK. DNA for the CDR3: TGTGCCAGCAGCCAAGATTGGTCCGGGGGTGGCTACACCTTC. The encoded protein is CASSQDWSGGGYTF.

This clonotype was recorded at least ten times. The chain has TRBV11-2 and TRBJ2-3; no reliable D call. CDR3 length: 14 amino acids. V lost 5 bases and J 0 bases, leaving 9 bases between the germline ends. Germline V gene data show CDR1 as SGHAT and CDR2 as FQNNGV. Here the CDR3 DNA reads TGTGCCAGCAGCCTTAGACCGAGCACAGATACGCAGTATTTT. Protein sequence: CASSLRPSTDTQYF.

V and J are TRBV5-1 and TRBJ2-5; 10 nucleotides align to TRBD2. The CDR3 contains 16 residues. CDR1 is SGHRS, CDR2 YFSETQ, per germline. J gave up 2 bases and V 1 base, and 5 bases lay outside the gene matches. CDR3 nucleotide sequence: TGCGCCAGCAGCTTGTCGGCTAGCGGGGGACAAGAGACCCAGTACTTC. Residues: CASSLSASGGQETQYF.

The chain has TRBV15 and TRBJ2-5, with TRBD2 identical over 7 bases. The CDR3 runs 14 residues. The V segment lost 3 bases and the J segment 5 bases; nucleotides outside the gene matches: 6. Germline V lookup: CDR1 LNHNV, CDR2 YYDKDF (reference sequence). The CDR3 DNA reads TGTGCCACCAGCAGCCGGGGGGTTTGGGAGACCCAGTACTTC. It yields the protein CATSSRGVWETQYF.

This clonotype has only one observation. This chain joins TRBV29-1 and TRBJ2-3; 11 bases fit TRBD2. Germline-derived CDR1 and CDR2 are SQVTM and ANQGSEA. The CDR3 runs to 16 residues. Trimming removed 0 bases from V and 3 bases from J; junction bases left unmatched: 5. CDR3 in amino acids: CSVEDHASGRTDTQYF. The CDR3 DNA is TGCAGCGTTGAAGATCACGCTAGCGGGAGGACAGATACGCAGTATTTT.

DNA for the CDR3: TGTGCCAGCAGTTGGACGGGACAGGCCTTCTATGGCTACACCTTC. It codes for CASSWTGQAFYGYTF. This chain links TRBV27 with TRBJ1-2; 8 bases map to TRBD1. The length of the CDR3 is 15 residues. V gave up 4 bases and J gave up 4 bases; unmatched junction bases: 8. CDR1 is MNHEY and CDR2 is SMNVEV in the germline V gene (reference sequence).

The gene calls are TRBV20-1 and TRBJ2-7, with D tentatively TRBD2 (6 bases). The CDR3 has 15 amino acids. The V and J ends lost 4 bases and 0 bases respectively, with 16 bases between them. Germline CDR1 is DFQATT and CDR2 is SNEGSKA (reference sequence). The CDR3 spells CSATRSGTASYEQYF. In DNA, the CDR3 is TGCAGTGCTACCCGATCCGGGACTGCCTCCTACGAGCAGTACTTC.

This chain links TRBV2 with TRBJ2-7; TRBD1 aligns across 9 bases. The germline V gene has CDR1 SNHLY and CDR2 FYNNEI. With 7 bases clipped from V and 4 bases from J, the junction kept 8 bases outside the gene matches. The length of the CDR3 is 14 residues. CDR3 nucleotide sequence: TGTGCCAGCATTTACGGGACAGGGATTTACGAGCAGTACTTC. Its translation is CASIYGTGIYEQYF. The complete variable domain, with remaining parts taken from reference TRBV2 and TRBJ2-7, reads EPEVTQTPSHQVTQMGQEVILRCVPISNHLYFYWYRQILGQKVEFLVSFYNNEISEKSEIFDDQFSVERPDGSNFTLKIRSTKLEDSAMYFCASIYGTGIYEQYFGPGTRLTVT.

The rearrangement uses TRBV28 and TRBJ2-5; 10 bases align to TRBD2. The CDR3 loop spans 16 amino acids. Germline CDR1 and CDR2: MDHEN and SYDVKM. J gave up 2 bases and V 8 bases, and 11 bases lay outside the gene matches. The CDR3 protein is CASGSPGLAIQETQYF. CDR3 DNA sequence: TGTGCCAGCGGATCTCCGGGACTAGCGATTCAAGAGACCCAGTACTTC.

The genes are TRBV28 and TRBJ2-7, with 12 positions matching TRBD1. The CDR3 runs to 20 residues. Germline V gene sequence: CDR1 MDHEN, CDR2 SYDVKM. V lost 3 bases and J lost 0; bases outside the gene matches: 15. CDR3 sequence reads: CASSFPFGTGGTPASYEQYF. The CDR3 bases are TGTGCCAGCAGTTTTCCTTTTGGGACAGGGGGCACTCCAGCCTCCTACGAGCAGTACTTC.

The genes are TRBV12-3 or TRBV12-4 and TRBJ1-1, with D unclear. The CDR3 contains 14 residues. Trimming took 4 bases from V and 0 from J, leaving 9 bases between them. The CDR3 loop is CASSSRVLNTEAFF. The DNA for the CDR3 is TGTGCCAGCAGTTCACGAGTACTGAACACTGAAGCTTTCTTT.

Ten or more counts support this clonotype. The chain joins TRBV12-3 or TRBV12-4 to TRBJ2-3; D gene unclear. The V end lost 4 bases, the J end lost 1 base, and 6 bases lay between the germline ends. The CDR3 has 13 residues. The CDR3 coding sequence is TGTGCCAGCAGTTCCGCGGGCACAGATACGCAGTATTTT. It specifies CASSSAGTDTQYF.

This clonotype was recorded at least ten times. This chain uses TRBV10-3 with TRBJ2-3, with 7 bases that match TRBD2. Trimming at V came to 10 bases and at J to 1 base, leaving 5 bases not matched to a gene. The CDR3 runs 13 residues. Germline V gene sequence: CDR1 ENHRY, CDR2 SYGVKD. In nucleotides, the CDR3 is TGTGCCACGGGGGGTGTTGGCACAGATACGCAGTATTTT. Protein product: CATGGVGTDTQYF.

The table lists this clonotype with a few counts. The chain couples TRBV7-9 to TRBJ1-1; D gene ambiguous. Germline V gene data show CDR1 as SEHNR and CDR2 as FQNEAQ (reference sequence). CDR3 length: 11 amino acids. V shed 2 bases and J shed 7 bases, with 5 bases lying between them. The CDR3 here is CASSLRSEAFF. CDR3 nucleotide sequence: TGTGCCAGCAGCTTAAGGAGTGAAGCTTTCTTT.

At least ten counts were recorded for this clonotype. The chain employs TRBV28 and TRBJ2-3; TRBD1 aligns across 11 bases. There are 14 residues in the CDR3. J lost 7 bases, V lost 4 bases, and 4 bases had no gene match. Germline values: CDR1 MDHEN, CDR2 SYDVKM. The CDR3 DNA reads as TGTGCCAGCAGTTCCCGGGACAGGGGGAATACGCAGTATTTT. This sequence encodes CASSSRDRGNTQYF.

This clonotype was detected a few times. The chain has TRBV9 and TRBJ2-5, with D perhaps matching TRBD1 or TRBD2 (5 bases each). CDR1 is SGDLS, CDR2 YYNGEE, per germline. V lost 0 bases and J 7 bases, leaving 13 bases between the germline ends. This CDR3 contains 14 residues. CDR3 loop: CASSVAGGTGTQYF. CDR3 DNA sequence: TGTGCCAGCAGCGTAGCTGGAGGTACAGGGACCCAGTACTTC. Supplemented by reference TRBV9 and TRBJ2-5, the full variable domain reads DSGVTQTPKHLITATGQRVTLRCSPRSGDLSVYWYQQSLDQGLQFLIQYYNGEERAKGNILERFSAQQFPDLHSELNLSSLELGDSALYFCASSVAGGTGTQYFGPGTRLLVL.